The clone carrying this TCR beta chain occurred a few times. Antigen: not known. There are 13 residues in the CDR3. Germline CDR1 is MNHEY and CDR2 is SMNVEV (reference sequence). V was shortened by 7 bases and J by 0 bases, with 10 bases between the two germline ends. The assay was run at survey level. Original methodology: Productive clonotypes were detectable down to 2.59 x 10-5 frequency. Profiled with immunoSEQ multiplex PCR; TCRdb holds only in-frame clones, not every one. V, J and clone size are those of that table, while D and trimming were read from the DNA. This table holds 30,000 to 40,000 clones, less than 70% found once. The sample belongs to a study of STAT5B mutations in CD4+ large granular lymphocyte leukemia. Study findings and constraints: No patients shared main leukemic clonotypes, though about 26% appeared at low frequency elsewhere. Data were not HLA-matched across samples.

Sequencing used CD4+ T cells from blood buffy coats. The chain has TRBV27 and TRBJ2-7, with D perhaps matching TRBD2 (5 bases). The sequence derives from a human donor in good health. The CDR3 loop reads CASMAGSSYEQYF. For the CDR3, the DNA is TGTGCCAGCATGGCGGGTAGCTCCTACGAGCAGTACTTC.